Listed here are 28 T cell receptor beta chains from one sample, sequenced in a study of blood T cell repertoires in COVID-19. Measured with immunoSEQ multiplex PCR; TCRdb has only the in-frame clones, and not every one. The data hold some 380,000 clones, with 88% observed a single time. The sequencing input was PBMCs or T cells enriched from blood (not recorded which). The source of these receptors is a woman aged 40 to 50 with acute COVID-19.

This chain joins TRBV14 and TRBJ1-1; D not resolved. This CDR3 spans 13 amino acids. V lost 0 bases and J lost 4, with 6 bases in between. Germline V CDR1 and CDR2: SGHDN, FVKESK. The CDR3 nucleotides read TGTGCCAGCAGCCAAGATAGCACCACTGAAGCTTTCTTT. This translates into CASSQDSTTEAFF.

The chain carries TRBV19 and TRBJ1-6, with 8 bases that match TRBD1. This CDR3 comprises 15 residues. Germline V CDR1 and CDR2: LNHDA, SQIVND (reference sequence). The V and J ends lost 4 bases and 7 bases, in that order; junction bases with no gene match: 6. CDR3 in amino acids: CASSTRTGRNSPLHF. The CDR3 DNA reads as TGTGCCAGTAGTACCCGGACAGGGCGAAATTCACCCCTCCACTTT.

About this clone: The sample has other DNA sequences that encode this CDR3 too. CDR3 protein: CASSMSQGLGEKLFF. The CDR3 DNA follows: TGTGCCAGTAGTATGTCACAGGGATTGGGAGAAAAACTGTTTTTT. V and J are TRBV19 and TRBJ1-4; D may be TRBD1 (6 bases). The germline V gene has CDR1 LNHDA and CDR2 SQIVND (reference sequence). This CDR3 spans 15 amino acids. Between the trimmed V and J ends, which lost 3 bases and 8 bases, there was a span of 16 bases.

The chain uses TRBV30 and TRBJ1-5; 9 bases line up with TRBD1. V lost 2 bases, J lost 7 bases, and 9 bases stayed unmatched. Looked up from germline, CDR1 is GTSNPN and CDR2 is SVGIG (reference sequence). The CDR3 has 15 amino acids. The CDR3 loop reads CAWSPRDRVWQPQHF. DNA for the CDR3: TGTGCCTGGAGTCCCCGGGACAGGGTTTGGCAGCCCCAGCATTTT.

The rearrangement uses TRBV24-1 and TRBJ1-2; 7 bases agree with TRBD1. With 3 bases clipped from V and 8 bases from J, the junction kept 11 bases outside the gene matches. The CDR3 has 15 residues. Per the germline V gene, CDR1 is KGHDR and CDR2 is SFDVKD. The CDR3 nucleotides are TGTGCCACCAGTGATCCGGCCACAGGGGTTGACGGCTACACCTTC. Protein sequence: CATSDPATGVDGYTF.

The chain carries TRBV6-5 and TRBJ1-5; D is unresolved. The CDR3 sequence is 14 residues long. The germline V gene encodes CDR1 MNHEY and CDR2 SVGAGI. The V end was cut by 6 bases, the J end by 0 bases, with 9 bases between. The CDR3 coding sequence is TGTGCCAGCAGGACCCCGGGTAGCAATCAGCCCCAGCATTTT. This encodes CASRTPGSNQPQHF.

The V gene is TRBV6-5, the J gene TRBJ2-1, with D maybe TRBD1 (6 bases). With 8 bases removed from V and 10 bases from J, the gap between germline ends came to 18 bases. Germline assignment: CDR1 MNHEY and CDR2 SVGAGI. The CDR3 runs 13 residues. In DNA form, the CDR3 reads TGTGCCAGCCGCAGGGGCGCGGGTGGCGAGCAGTTCTTC. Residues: CASRRGAGGEQFF.

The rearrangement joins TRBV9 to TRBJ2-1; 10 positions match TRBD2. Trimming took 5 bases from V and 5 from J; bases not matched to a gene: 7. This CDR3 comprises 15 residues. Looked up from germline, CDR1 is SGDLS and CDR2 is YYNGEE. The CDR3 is CASSDDSGGHNEQFF. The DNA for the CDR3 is TGTGCCAGCAGTGATGATAGCGGGGGGCACAATGAGCAGTTCTTC.

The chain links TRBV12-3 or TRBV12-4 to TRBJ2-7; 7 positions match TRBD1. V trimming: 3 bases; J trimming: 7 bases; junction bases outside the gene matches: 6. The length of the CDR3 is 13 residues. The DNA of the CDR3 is TGTGCCAGCAGTTTCTCCTCAGGGGGAGAGCAGTACTTC. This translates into CASSFSSGGEQYF.

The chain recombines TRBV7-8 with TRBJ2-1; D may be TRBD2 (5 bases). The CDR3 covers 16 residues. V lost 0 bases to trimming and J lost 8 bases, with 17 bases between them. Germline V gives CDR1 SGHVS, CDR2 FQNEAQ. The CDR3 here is CASSLAEASFTHEQFF. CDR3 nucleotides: TGTGCCAGCAGCTTAGCGGAGGCCAGTTTTACCCATGAGCAGTTCTTC.

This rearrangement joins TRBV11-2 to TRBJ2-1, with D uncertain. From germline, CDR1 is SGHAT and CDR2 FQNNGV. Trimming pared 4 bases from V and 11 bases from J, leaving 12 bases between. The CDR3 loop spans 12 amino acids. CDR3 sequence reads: CASSSPLTKQFF. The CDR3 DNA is TGTGCCAGCAGCTCGCCCCTGACAAAGCAGTTCTTC.

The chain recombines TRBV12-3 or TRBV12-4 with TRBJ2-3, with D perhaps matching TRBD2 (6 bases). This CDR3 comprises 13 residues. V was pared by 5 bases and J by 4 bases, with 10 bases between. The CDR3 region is CASSHRGADTQYF. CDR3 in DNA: TGTGCCAGCAGTCACCGCGGGGCAGATACGCAGTATTTT.

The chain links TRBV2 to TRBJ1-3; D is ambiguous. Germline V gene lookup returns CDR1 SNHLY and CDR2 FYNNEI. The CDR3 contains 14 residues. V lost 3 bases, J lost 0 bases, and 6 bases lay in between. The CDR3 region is CASSDKSSGNTIYF. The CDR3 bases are TGTGCCAGCAGTGACAAGAGCTCTGGAAACACCATATATTTT.

The CDR3 spells CAIRLLGTGGSGELFF. CDR3 nucleotides: TGTGCCATCAGACTCTTAGGGACAGGGGGCTCCGGGGAGCTGTTTTTT. V and J are TRBV10-3 and TRBJ2-2; 12 bases match TRBD1. The germline V gene has CDR1 ENHRY and CDR2 SYGVKD. The CDR3 has 16 amino acids. V lost 6 bases and J lost 6; bases outside the gene matches: 8.

CDR3 residues: CASSLGGSANYEQYF. The DNA of the CDR3 is TGCGCCAGCAGCTTGGGGGGCAGTGCTAACTACGAGCAGTACTTC. The chain recombines TRBV5-1 with TRBJ2-7; D possibly corresponds to TRBD1 (5 bases). The V end lost 0 bases, the J end lost 3 bases, and 13 bases lay between the germline ends. CDR3 size: 15 residues. Germline lookup yields CDR1 SGHRS and CDR2 YFSETQ.

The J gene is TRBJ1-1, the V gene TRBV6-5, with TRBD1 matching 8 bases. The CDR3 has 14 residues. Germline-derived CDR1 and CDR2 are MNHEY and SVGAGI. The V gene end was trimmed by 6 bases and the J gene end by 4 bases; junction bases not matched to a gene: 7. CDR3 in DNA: TGTGCCAGCAGCAGACAGGGGATTATCACTGAAGCTTTCTTT. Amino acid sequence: CASSRQGIITEAFF.

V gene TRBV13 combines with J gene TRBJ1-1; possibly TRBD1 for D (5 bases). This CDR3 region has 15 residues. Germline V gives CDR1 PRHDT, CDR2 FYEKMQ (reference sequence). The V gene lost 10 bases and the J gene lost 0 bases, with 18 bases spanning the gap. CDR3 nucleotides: TGTGCCACCCCTCGCCCGGGGGTAATGAACACTGAAGCTTTCTTT. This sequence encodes CATPRPGVMNTEAFF.

The CDR3 spells CASNGEGNEQFF. In DNA form, the CDR3 reads TGTGCCAGCAACGGGGAGGGGAATGAGCAGTTCTTC. This chain links TRBV3-1 (or the pseudogene TRBV3-2) with TRBJ2-1; 7 nucleotides line up with TRBD2. CDR3 size: 12 residues. The germline V gene encodes CDR1 LGHDT and CDR2 YNNKEL (reference sequence). V was clipped by 7 bases and J by 7 bases; unmatched bases: 4.

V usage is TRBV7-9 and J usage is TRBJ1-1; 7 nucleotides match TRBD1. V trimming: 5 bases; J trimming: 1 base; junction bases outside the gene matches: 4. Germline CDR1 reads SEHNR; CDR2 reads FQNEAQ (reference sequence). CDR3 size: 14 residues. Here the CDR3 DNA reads TGTGCCAGCAGCCAACAGGGGAAGAACACTGAAGCTTTCTTT. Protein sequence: CASSQQGKNTEAFF.

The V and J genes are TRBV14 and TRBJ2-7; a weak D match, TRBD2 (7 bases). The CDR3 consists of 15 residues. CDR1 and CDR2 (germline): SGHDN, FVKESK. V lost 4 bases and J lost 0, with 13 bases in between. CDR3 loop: CASSPRGPSSYEQYF. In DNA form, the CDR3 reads TGTGCCAGCAGCCCGCGGGGGCCGAGCTCCTACGAGCAGTACTTC.

The DNA for the CDR3 is TGTGCCAGCAGGCCCCGGACAGGGGGCTATGGCTACACCTTC. This translates into CASRPRTGGYGYTF. The rearrangement joins TRBV2 to TRBJ1-2, with 10 bases that match TRBD1. Germline V gene lookup returns CDR1 SNHLY and CDR2 FYNNEI. CDR3 length: 14 amino acids. Unmatched junction bases numbered 5, after V lost 6 bases and J lost 4 bases.

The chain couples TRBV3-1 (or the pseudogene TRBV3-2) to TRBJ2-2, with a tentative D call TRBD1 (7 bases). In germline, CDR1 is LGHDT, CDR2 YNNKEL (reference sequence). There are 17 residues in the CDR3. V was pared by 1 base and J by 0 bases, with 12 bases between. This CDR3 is CASSQVGGGANTGELFF. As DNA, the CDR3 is TGTGCCAGCAGCCAAGTAGGAGGGGGCGCGAACACCGGGGAGCTGTTTTTT.

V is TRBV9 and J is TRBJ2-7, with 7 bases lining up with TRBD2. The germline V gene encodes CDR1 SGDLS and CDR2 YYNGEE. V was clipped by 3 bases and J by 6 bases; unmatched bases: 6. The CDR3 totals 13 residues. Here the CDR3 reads CASSEGLPSEQYF. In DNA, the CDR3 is TGTGCCAGCAGCGAGGGACTACCCTCCGAGCAGTACTTC.

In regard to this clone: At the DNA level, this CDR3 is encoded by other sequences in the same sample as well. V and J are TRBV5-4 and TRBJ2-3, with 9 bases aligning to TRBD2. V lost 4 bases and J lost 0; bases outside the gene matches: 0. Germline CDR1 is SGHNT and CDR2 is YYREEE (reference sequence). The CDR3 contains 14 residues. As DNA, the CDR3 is TGTGCCAGCAGCCTAGCGGGGAGCACAGATACGCAGTATTTT. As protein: CASSLAGSTDTQYF.

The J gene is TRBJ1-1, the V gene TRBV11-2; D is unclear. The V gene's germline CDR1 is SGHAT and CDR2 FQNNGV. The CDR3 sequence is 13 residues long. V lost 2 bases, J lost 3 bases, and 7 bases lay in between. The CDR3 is CASSLNPDTEAFF. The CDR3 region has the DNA TGTGCCAGCAGCTTAAACCCGGACACTGAAGCTTTCTTT.

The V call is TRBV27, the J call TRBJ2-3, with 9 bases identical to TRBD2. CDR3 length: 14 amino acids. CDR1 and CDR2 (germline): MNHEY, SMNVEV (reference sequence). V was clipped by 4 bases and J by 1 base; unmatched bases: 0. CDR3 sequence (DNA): TGTGCCAGCAGTTGGACTAGCGGCACAGATACGCAGTATTTT. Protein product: CASSWTSGTDTQYF.

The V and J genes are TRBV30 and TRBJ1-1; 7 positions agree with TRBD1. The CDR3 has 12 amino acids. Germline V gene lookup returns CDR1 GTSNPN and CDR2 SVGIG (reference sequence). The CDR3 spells CASDRAATEAFF. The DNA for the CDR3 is TGTGCAAGCGACAGGGCGGCCACTGAAGCTTTCTTT.

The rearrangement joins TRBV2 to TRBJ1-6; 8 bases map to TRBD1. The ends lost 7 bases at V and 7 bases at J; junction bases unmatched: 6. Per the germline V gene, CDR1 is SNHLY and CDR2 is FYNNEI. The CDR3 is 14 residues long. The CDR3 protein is CASTGGTWNSPLHF. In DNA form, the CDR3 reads TGTGCCAGCACAGGGGGCACTTGGAATTCACCCCTCCACTTT.